A selection of T cell receptor beta chains follows, all from one sample in a study of blood T cell repertoires in COVID-19. Repertoires were generated with immunoSEQ multiplex PCR, while TCRdb's copy carries only in-frame clones and drops some. The table lists about 170,000 clones, more than 75% of them singletons. The material sequenced was peripheral blood. The receptors were sampled from a young man with active or convalescent COVID-19. Each CDR3 is given with its conserved first and last residue. D genes are given only for firm matches. The listing skips clone size in some rows; elsewhere it reads once, few, many or a size class.

D gene,V gene,clone size,J gene,CDR3 protein,CDR3 DNA
-,TRBV25-1,-,TRBJ1-1,CASITGRNEAFF,TGTGCCAGCATTACAGGGAGAAATGAAGCTTTCTTT
-,TRBV7-9,-,TRBJ2-1,CASSSVGHLDHEQFF,TGTGCCAGCAGCTCGGTGGGACACCTGGACCATGAGCAGTTCTTC
-,TRBV12-2,-,TRBJ2-2,CASRRNIDTGELFF,TGTGCAAGTCGGCGGAACATAGACACCGGGGAGCTGTTTTTT
TRBD2,TRBV7-2,-,TRBJ2-7,CASSFSSGSYYEQYF,TGTGCCAGCAGCTTCAGTAGCGGGAGTTACTACGAGCAGTACTTC
TRBD1,TRBV4-1,-,TRBJ1-4,CASSENDRAEKLFF,TGCGCCAGCAGCGAGAACGACAGGGCTGAAAAACTGTTTTTT
-,TRBV18,-,TRBJ2-3,CASSPTADTDTQYF,TGTGCCAGCTCACCAACAGCAGACACAGATACGCAGTATTTT
-,TRBV6-5,-,TRBJ2-1,CASSYSGTVYNEQFF,TGTGCCAGCAGTTACAGTGGGACTGTCTACAATGAGCAGTTCTTC
-,TRBV27,-,TRBJ2-4,CASIGMTQTVAKNIQYF,TGTGCCAGCATCGGGATGACACAGACTGTAGCCAAAAACATTCAGTACTTC
-,TRBV7-8,-,TRBJ1-1,CASSLVMNTEAFF,TGTGCCAGCAGCTTAGTCATGAACACTGAAGCTTTCTTT
-,TRBV6-5,-,TRBJ1-3,CASIFTGGSGNTIYF,TGTGCCAGCATATTTACCGGGGGCTCTGGAAACACCATATATTTT
TRBD1,TRBV7-2,few,TRBJ1-2,CASSLLGGENYGYTF,TGTGCCAGCAGCCTCCTAGGGGGCGAAAACTATGGCTACACCTTC
TRBD1,TRBV18,few,TRBJ1-2,CASSPAGGWDYGYTF,TGTGCCAGCTCACCGGCAGGGGGTTGGGACTATGGCTACACCTTC
TRBD1,TRBV9,-,TRBJ1-2,CASLKNRGYGYTF,TGTGCCAGCCTCAAAAACAGGGGATATGGCTACACCTTC
-,TRBV19,-,TRBJ2-1,CASSIDSPMWELPFYNEQFF,TGTGCCAGTAGTATAGATTCCCCAATGTGGGAGCTGCCCTTCTACAATGAGCAGTTCTTC
-,TRBV9,-,TRBJ1-3,CASSAGGMGNTIYF,TGTGCCAGCAGCGCTGGGGGCATGGGAAACACCATATATTTT
TRBD2,TRBV5-1,-,TRBJ2-1,CASSVLAGSSYNEQFF,TGCGCCAGCAGCGTCTTAGCGGGGAGCTCCTACAATGAGCAGTTCTTC
TRBD1,TRBV5-1,-,TRBJ2-7,CASSSGTVNYEQYF,TGCGCCAGCAGCTCGGGGACAGTAAACTACGAGCAGTACTTC
TRBD2,TRBV11-2,once,TRBJ2-3,CASSSGTSGGRGTDTQYF,TGTGCCAGCAGCTCCGGGACTAGCGGGGGCCGAGGCACAGATACGCAGTATTTT
-,TRBV6-1,-,TRBJ1-6,CASSEKGEWSNSPLHF,TGTGCCAGCAGTGAAAAGGGGGAATGGAGTAATTCACCCCTCCACTTT
-,TRBV3-1/TRBV3-2,once,TRBJ1-1,CASSQEVGALEAFF,TGTGCCAGCAGCCAAGAAGTTGGGGCACTTGAAGCTTTCTTT
-,TRBV29-1,-,TRBJ1-2,CSVRPDERGGYTF,TGCAGCGTTCGGCCGGACGAAAGAGGGGGCTACACCTTC
TRBD1,TRBV30,-,TRBJ2-7,CAWSRDRGAEQYF,TGTGCCTGGAGCCGGGACAGGGGGGCCGAGCAGTACTTC
TRBD1,TRBV6-6,-,TRBJ1-2,CASSSQGQGAYGYTF,TGTGCCAGCAGTTCCCAAGGACAGGGGGCCTATGGCTACACCTTC
-,TRBV27,-,TRBJ2-7,CASSLAGSYEQYF,TGTGCCAGCAGTTTAGCAGGGTCCTACGAGCAGTACTTC
TRBD2,TRBV28,-,TRBJ2-2,CASSPHRASGRRGELFF,TGTGCCAGCAGTCCACACCGGGCTAGCGGTCGGCGGGGGGAGCTGTTTTTT
TRBD2,TRBV2,-,TRBJ2-3,CASSAFSSGRGTDTQYF,TGTGCCAGCAGTGCTTTCAGTAGCGGGAGAGGGACAGATACGCAGTATTTT
-,TRBV7-2,few,TRBJ1-2,CASSLGERGYTF,TGTGCCAGCAGCTTAGGTGAGCGTGGCTACACCTTC
TRBD1,TRBV6-5,few,TRBJ1-2,CASSRTGGIHGYTF,TGTGCCAGCAGTAGGACAGGGGGTATCCATGGCTACACCTTC
TRBD2,TRBV15,-,TRBJ2-1,CATSSRSGSFDNEQFF,TGTGCCACCAGCAGCCGTAGCGGGAGTTTCGACAATGAGCAGTTCTTC